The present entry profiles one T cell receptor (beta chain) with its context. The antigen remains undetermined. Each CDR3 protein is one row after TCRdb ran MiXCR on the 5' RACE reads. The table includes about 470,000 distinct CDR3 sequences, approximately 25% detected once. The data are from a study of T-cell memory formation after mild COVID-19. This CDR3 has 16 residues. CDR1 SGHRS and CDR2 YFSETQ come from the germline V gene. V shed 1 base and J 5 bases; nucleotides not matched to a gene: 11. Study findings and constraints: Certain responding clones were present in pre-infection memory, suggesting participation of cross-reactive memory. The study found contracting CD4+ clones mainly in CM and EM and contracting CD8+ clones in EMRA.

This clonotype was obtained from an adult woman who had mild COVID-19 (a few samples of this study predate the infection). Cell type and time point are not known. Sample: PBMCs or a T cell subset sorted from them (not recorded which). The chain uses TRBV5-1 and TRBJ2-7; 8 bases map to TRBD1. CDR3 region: CASSLRQGMWGNEQYF. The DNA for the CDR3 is TGCGCCAGCAGCTTGCGACAGGGGATGTGGGGTAACGAGCAGTACTTC. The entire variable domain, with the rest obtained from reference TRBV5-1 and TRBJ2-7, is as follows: KAGVTQTPRYLIKTRGQQVTLSCSPISGHRSVSWYQQTPGQGLQFLFEYFSETQRNKGNFPGRFSGRQFSNSRSEMNVSTLELGDSALYLCASSLRQGMWGNEQYFGPGTRLTVT.